This TCR beta chain was found in a study of T cell changes during pregnancy in multiple sclerosis. The protocol was immunoSEQ multiplex PCR, while the TCRdb copy is restricted to in-frame clones and leaves out a portion. The sample records 90,000 or so clones, roughly 90% being singletons. The CDR3 is 14 amino acids. Germline-derived CDR1 and CDR2 are SNHLY and FYNNEI. V lost 3 bases and J lost 4, with 13 bases in between. This TCR came from a female donor in good health, enrolled as a control in a pregnancy study. This specimen consisted of peripheral blood, obtained in the first trimester of pregnancy. The V and J genes are TRBV2 and TRBJ2-7; D is uncertain. Here the CDR3 reads CASSDWVGDYEQYF. The CDR3 bases are TGTGCCAGCAGTGATTGGGTTGGAGATTACGAGCAGTACTTC.